This entry describes one T cell receptor (beta chain). This specimen belongs to a study of T-cell memory formation after mild COVID-19. In TCRdb, the 5' RACE reads were re-called with MiXCR into one record per CDR3 protein. Of hundreds of thousands of distinct CDR3 sequences in the sample, approximately 23% were seen once. The sample was PBMCs or a T cell subset sorted from them (not recorded which). The TCR was taken from an adult woman who had mild COVID-19 (a few samples of this study predate the infection). Cell type and time point are not known.

CDR3 protein: CASSGEVFIGELFF. In nucleotides, the CDR3 is TGTGCCAGCAGTGGAGAGGTATTCATCGGGGAGCTGTTTTTT. The chain recombines TRBV2 with TRBJ2-2; D is uncertain. The V end was cut by 4 bases, the J end by 7 bases, with 13 bases between. This CDR3 has 14 amino acids. Germline assignment: CDR1 SNHLY and CDR2 FYNNEI.